The source of this T cell receptor beta chain is a study of blood T cell repertoires in COVID-19. This clone was counted once. Per germline, CDR1 MNHNY and CDR2 SVGAGI (reference sequence). V dropped 5 bases and J dropped 4; count of bases not matched to a gene: 11. There are 19 residues in the CDR3. The assay was immunoSEQ multiplex PCR, and TCRdb's table has in-frame clones only and misses some. This sample has 150,000 to 250,000 clones, with more than 75% found just once. Material: peripheral blood. The clonotype was recovered from a woman in her forties with COVID-19, enrolled during active disease. The chain carries TRBV6-6 and TRBJ2-2; 15 bases are a match to TRBD2. CDR3 sequence: CASSPPRTSGGAGTGELFF. The CDR3 DNA sequence: TGTGCCAGCAGTCCCCCCAGGACTAGCGGGGGGGCGGGCACCGGGGAGCTGTTTTTT.